The clone carrying this TCR beta chain was seen more than once but under ten times. Its antigen remains unidentified. With V trimmed by 7 bases and J by 4 bases, 9 bases remained unmatched. This CDR3 region has 14 residues. Germline loops: CDR1 DFQATT, CDR2 SNEGSKA (reference sequence). TCRdb used MiXCR to reprocess the 5' RACE reads, holding one entry per CDR3 protein. In the table there are some 840,000 distinct CDR3 sequences, over 9.5% of which are singletons. This sample is drawn from a study of CD8 T cells in ankylosing spondylitis. The study's findings and limits: Seemingly characteristic of ankylosing spondylitis blood was a TCR beta motif consisting of about 8 highly homologous variants.

Sequencing used blood, either unsorted or a sorted T cell fraction (not recorded which). V is TRBV20-1 and J is TRBJ2-7; 11 positions agree with TRBD2. This sequence was found in a male donor with ankylosing spondylitis. The DNA for the CDR3 is TGCAGTGGCCATCATAGCGGGAGGGCTTACGAGCAGTACTTC. This sequence encodes CSGHHSGRAYEQYF.